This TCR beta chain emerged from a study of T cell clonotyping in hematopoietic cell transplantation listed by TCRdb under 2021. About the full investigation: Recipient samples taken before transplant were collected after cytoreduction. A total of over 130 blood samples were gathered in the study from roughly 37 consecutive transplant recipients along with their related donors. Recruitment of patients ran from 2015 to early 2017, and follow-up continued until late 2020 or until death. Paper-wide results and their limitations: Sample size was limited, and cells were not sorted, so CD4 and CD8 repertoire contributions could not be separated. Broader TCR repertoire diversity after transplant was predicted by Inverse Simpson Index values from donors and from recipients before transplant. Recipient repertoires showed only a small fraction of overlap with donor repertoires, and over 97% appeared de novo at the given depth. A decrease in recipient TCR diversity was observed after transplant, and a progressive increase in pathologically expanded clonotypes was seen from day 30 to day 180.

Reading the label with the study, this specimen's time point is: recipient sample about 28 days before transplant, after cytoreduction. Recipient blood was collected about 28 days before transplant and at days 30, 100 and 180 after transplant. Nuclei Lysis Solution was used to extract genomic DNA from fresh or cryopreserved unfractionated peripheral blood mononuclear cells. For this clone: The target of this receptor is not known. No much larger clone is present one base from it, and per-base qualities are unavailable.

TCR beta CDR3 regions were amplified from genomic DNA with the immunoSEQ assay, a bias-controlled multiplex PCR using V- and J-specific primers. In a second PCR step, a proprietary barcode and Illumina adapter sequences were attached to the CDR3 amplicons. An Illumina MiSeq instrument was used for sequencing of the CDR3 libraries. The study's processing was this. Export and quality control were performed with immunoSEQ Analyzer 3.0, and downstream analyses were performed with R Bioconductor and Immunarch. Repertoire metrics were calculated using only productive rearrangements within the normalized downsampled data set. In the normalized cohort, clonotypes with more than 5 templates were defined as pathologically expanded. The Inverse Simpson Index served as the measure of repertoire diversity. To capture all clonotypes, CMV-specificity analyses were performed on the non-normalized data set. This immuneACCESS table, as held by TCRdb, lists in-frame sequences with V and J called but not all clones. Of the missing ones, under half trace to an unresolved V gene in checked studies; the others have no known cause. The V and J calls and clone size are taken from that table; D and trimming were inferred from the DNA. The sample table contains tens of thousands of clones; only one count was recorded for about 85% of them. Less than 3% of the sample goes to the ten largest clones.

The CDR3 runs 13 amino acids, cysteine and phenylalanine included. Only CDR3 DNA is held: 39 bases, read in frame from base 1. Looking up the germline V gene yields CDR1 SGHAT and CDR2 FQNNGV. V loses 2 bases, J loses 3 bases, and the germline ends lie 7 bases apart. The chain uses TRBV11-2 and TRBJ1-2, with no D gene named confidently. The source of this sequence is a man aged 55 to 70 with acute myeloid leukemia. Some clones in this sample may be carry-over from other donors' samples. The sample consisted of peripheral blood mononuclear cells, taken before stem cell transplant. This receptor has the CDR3 CASSLPPYYGYTF. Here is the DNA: TGTGCCAGCAGCTTACCCCCATACTATGGCTACACCTTC. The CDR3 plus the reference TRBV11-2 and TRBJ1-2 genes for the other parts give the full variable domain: EAGVAQSPRYKIIEKRQSVAFWCNPISGHATLYWYQQILGQGPKLLIQFQNNGVVDDSQLPKDRFSAERLKGVDSTLKIQPAKLEDSAVYLCASSLPPYYGYTFGSGTRLTVV.